This TCR beta chain was recorded in a study of T cell responses to AZD1222 COVID-19 vaccine. The method was immunoSEQ multiplex PCR; TCRdb's version includes in-frame clones alone and lacks a portion of them. The table has some 170,000 clones, around 94% seen once. The CDR3 consists of 13 residues. Per germline, CDR1 SEHNR and CDR2 FQNEAQ (reference sequence). The germline V and J ends were trimmed by 6 bases and 7 bases, with 13 bases remaining between them. Sequenced here: peripheral blood, sampled on day 0 of AZD1222 vaccination. V and J are TRBV7-9 and TRBJ1-5; possibly TRBD1 for D (5 bases). The clonotype originates from an adult in good health. The CDR3 nucleotides are TGTGCCAGCAGAGGGGAGGGATTACAGCCCCAGCATTTT. It specifies CASRGEGLQPQHF.